Sequencing of this T cell receptor beta chain was carried out in a study of blood T cell repertoires in COVID-19. CDR1 is SGHRS and CDR2 is YFSETQ in the germline V gene. The CDR3 has 14 amino acids. Unmatched junction bases numbered 5, after V lost 3 bases and J lost 5 bases. Original analysis: Reference gene primer amplification in the assay estimated nucleated cell counts. Some clones are missing from TCRdb's copy, which holds only in-frame ones; the method was immunoSEQ multiplex PCR. Clonal size and the V and J genes are those of that table, whereas D and trimming came from the DNA. Seen here are around 25,000 clones, more than 75% observed once, and the top ten hold 25%. This clone came up once.

This TCR was recovered from a human donor with active COVID-19. The donor label of this sample is uncertain. The genes are TRBV5-1 and TRBJ1-2, with 9 bases lining up with TRBD1. Sequences were obtained from peripheral blood. The CDR3 nucleotides read TGCGCCAGCAGCTCGACAGGGGGAGGATATGGCTACACCTTC. Protein: CASSSTGGGYGYTF.